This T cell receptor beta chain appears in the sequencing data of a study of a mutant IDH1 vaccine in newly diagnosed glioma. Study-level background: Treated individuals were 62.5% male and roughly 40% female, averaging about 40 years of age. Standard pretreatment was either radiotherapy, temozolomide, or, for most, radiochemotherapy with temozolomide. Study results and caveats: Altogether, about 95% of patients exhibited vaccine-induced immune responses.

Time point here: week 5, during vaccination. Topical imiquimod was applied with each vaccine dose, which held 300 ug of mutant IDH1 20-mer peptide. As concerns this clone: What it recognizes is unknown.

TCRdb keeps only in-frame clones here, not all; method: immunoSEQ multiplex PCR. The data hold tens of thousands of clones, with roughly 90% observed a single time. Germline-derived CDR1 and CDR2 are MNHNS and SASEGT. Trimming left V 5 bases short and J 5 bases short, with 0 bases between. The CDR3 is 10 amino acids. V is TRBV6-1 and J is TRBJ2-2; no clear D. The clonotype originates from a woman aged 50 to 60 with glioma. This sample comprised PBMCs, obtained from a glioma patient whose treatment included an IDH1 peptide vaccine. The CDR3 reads CASSTGELFF. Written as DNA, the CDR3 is TGTGCCAGCAGTACCGGGGAGCTGTTTTTT.